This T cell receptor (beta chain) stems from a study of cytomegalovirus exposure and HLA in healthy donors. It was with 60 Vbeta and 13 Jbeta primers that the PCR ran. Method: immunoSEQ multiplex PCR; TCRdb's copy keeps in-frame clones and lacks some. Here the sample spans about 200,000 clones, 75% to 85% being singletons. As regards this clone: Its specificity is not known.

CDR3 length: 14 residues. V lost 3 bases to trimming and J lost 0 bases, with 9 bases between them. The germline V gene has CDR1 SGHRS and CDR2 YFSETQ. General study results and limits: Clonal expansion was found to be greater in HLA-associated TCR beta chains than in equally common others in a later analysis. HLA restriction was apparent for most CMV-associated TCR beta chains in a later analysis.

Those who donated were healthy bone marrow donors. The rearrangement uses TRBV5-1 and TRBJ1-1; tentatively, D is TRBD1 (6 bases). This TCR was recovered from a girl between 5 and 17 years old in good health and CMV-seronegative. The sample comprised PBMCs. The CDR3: CASSWGQMNTEAFF. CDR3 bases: TGCGCCAGCAGCTGGGGACAAATGAACACTGAAGCTTTCTTT. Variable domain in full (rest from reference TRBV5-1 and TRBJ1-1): KAGVTQTPRYLIKTRGQQVTLSCSPISGHRSVSWYQQTPGQGLQFLFEYFSETQRNKGNFPGRFSGRQFSNSRSEMNVSTLELGDSALYLCASSWGQMNTEAFFGQGTRLTVV.